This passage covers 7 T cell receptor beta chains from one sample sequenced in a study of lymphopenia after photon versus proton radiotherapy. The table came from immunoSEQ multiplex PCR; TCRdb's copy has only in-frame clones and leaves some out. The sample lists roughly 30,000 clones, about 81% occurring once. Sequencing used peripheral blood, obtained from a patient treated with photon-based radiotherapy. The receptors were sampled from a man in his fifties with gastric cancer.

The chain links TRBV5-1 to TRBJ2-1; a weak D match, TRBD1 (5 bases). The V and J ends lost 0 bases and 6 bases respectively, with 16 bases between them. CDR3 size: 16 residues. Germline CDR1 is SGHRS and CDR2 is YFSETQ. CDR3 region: CASSLAPGSGFNEQFF. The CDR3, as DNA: TGCGCCAGCAGCTTGGCGCCAGGGTCTGGATTCAATGAGCAGTTCTTC.

CDR3 sequence reads: CAWSVGGRAAQPQHF. The DNA of the CDR3 is TGTGCCTGGAGTGTAGGGGGGAGGGCCGCTCAGCCCCAGCATTTT. This chain links TRBV30 with TRBJ1-5; TRBD1 is a possible D gene (6 bases). V was cut by 0 bases and J by 6 bases, with 15 bases left in between. The CDR3 runs to 15 residues. Germline values: CDR1 GTSNPN, CDR2 SVGIG (reference sequence). Combining the CDR3 with reference TRBV30 and TRBJ1-5 gives the whole variable domain SQTIHQWPATLVQPVGSPLSLECTVEGTSNPNLYWYRQAAGRGLQLLFYSVGIGQISSEVPQNLSASRPQDRQFILSSKKLLLSDSGFYLCAWSVGGRAAQPQHFGDGTRLSIL.

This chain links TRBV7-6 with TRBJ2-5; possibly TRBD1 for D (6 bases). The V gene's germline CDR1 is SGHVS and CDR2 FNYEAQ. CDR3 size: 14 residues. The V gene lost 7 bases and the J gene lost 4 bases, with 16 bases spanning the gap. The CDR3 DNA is TGTGCCAGCACGCTGCCGGACAGCAGAGAGACCCAGTACTTC. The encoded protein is CASTLPDSRETQYF.

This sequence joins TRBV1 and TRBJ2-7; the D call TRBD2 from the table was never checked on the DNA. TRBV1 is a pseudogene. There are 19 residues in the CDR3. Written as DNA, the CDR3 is TGCACCAGCAGCCAAGTGACTAGCGGGGGGCCCTACGATTCCTACGAGCAGTACGTC. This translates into CTSSQVTSGGPYDSYEQYV.

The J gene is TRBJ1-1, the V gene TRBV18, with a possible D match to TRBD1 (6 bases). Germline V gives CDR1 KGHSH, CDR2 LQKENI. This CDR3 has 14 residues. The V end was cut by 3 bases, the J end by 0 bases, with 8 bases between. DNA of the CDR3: TGTGCCAGCTCACCGGGACAAGTGAACACTGAAGCTTTCTTT. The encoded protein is CASSPGQVNTEAFF.

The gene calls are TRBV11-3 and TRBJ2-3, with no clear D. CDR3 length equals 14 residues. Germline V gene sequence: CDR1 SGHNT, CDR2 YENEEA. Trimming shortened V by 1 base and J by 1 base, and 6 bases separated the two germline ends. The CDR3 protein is CASSLADGTDTQYF. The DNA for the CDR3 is TGTGCCAGCAGCTTAGCGGATGGCACAGATACGCAGTATTTT.

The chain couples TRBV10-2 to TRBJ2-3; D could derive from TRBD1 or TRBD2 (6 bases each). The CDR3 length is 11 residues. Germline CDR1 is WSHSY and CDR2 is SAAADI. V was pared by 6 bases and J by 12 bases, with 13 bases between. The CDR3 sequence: CASSLGGPQYF. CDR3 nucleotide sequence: TGCGCCAGCAGCCTTGGGGGGCCCCAGTATTTT.